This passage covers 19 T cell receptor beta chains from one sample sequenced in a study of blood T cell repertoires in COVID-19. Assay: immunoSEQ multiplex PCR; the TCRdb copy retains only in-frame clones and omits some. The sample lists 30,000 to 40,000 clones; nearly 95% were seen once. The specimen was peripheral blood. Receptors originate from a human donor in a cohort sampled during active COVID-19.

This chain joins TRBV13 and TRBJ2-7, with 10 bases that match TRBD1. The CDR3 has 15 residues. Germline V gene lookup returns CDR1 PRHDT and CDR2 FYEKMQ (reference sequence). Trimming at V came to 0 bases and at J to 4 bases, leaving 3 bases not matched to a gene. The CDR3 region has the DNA TGTGCCAGCAGCTTAGGGGGACAGGGGAGTTACGAGCAGTACTTC. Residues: CASSLGGQGSYEQYF.

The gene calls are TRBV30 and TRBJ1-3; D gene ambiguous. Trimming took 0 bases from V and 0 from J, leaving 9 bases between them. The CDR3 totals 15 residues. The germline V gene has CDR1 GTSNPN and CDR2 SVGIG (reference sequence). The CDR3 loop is CAWSVAPSSGNTIYF. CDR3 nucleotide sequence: TGTGCCTGGAGTGTAGCTCCTAGCTCTGGAAACACCATATATTTT.

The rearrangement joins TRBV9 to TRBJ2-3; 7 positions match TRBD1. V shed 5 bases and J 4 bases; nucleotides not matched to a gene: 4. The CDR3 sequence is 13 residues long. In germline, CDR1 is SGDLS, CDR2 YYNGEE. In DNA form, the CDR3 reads TGTGCCAGCAGGACAGGGATGGCAGATACGCAGTATTTT. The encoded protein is CASRTGMADTQYF.

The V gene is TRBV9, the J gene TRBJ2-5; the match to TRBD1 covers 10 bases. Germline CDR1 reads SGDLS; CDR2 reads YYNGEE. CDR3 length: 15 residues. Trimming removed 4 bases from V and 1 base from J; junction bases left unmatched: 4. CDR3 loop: CASSLGTGVQETQYF. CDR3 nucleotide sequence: TGTGCCAGCAGCTTAGGGACAGGGGTCCAAGAGACCCAGTACTTC.

DNA of the CDR3: TGTGCCAGCAGTACAGGATATAACGTCGGCACTGAAGCTTTCTTT. As protein: CASSTGYNVGTEAFF. This chain uses TRBV6-5 with TRBJ1-1, with D possibly being TRBD1 (5 bases). This CDR3 comprises 15 residues. V was pared by 5 bases and J by 4 bases, with 17 bases between. Germline CDR1 and CDR2: MNHEY and SVGAGI.

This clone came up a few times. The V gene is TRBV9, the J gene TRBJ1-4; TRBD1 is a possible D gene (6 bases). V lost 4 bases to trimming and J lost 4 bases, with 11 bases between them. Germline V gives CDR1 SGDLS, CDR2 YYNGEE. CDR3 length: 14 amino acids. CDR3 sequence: CASSPRQDNEKLFF. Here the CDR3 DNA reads TGTGCCAGCAGCCCGCGACAGGATAATGAAAAACTGTTTTTT.

CDR3 sequence: CASSPGLAGYNEQFF. DNA for the CDR3: TGTGCCAGCAGCCCGGGACTAGCGGGGTACAATGAGCAGTTCTTC. This chain links TRBV5-4 with TRBJ2-1; 13 bases fit TRBD2. Losses at the gene ends were 4 bases for V and 4 bases for J; bases not matched to a gene: 2. The V gene's germline CDR1 is SGHNT and CDR2 YYREEE (reference sequence). This CDR3 contains 15 residues.

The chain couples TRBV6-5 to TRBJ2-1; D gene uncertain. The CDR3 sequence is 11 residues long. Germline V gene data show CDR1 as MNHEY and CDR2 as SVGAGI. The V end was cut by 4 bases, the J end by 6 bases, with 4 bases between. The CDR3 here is CASSSSNEQFF. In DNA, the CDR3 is TGTGCCAGCAGTTCTAGCAATGAGCAGTTCTTC.

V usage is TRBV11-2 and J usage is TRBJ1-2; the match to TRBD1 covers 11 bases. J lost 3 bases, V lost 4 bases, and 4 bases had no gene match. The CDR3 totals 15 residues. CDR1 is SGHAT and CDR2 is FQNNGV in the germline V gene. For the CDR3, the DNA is TGTGCCAGCAGCTATGGACAGGGGGCGTACTATGGCTACACCTTC. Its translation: CASSYGQGAYYGYTF.

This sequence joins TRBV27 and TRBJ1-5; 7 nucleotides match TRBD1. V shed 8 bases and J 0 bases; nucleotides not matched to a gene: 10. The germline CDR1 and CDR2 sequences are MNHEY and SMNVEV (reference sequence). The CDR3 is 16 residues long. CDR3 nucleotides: TGTGCCAGCCGCCCGGGACAGACGACTAGCAATCAGCCCCAGCATTTT. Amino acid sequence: CASRPGQTTSNQPQHF.

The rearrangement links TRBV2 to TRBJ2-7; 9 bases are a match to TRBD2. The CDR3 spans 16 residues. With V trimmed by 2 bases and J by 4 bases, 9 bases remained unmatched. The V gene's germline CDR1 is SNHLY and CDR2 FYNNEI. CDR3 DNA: TGTGCCAGCAGTGAAAAGCCGGGACTAGCTTTATACGAGCAGTACTTC. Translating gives CASSEKPGLALYEQYF.

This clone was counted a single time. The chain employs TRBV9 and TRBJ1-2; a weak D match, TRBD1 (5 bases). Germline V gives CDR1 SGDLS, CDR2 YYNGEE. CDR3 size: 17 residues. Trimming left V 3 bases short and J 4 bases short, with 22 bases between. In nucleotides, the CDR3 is TGTGCCAGCAGCGCGGGGGGGGAGGACGCGCCGTCCTATGGCTACACCTTC. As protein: CASSAGGEDAPSYGYTF.

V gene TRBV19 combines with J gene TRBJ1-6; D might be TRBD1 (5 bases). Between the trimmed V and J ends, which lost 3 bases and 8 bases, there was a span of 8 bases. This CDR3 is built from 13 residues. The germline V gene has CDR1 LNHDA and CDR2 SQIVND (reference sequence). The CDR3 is CASSILTDSPLHF. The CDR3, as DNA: TGTGCCAGTAGTATTCTGACAGATTCACCCCTCCACTTT.

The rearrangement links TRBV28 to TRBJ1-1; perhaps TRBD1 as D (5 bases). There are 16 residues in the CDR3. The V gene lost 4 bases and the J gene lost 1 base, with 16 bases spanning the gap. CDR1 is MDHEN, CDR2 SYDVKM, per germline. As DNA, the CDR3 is TGTGCCAGCAGTTCTACATCCAGGGTCGCGAACACTGAAGCTTTCTTT. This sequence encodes CASSSTSRVANTEAFF.

DNA of the CDR3: TGTGCCAGCAGCCCTGGTGGGACAGCTTATGGCTACACCTTC. Protein: CASSPGGTAYGYTF. The chain employs TRBV5-5 and TRBJ1-2, with 7 positions matching TRBD1. Trimming at V came to 4 bases and at J to 5 bases, leaving 8 bases not matched to a gene. The CDR3 extends over 14 amino acids. Looked up from germline, CDR1 is SGHKS and CDR2 is YYEKEE (reference sequence).

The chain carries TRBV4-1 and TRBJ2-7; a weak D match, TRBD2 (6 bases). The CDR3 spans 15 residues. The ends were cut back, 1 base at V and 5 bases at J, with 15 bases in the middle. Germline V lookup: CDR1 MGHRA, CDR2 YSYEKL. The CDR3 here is CASSQVATSRDEQYF. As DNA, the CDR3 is TGCGCCAGCAGCCAAGTAGCTACTAGCCGCGACGAGCAGTACTTC.

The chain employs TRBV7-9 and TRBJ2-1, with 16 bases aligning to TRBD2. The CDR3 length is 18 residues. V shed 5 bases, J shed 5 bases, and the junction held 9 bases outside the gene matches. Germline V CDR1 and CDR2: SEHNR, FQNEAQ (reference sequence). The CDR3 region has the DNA TGTGCCAGCAGCCCCGGGACTAGCGGGAGGGCAGCCCACAATGAGCAGTTCTTC. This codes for CASSPGTSGRAAHNEQFF.

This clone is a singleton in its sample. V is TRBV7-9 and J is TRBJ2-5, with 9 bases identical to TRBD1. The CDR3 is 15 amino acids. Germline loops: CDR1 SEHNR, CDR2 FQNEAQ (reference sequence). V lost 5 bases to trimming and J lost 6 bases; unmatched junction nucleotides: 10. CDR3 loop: CASSPRDRAEQTQYF. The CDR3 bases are TGTGCCAGCAGCCCCCGGGACAGGGCCGAACAGACCCAGTACTTC. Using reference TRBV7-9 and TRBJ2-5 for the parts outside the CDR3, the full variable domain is DTGVSQNPRHKITKRGQNVTFRCDPISEHNRLYWYRQTLGQGPEFLTYFQNEAQLEKSRLLSDRFSAERPKGSFSTLEIQRTEQGDSAMYLCASSPRDRAEQTQYFGPGTRLLVL.

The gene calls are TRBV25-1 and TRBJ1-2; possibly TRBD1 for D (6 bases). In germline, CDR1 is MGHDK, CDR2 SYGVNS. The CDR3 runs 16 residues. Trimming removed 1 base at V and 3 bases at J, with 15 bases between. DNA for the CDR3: TGTGCCAGCAGTGAATTCTCTGTTGCAGGGGACTATGGCTACACCTTC. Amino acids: CASSEFSVAGDYGYTF.